The 18 T cell receptor beta chains below were found in one sample sequenced in a study of T cell repertoires in cytomegalovirus infection. TCRdb reanalysed the reads using MiXCR and keeps one entry per CDR3 protein. This table has about half a million distinct CDR3 sequences, around a third appearing once. These receptors have no identified antigens. This specimen was cultured PBMCs, taken from culture after CMV antigen stimulation. Receptors originate from a human donor in good health (CMV status not recorded). Some clones in this sample may be carry-over from other donors' samples.

The sample holds a few counts of this clonotype. J is TRBJ1-1 and V is TRBV7-9, with 7 positions matching TRBD1. The CDR3 length is 15 residues. J lost 4 bases, V lost 4 bases, and 9 bases had no gene match. Germline V CDR1 and CDR2: SEHNR, FQNEAQ (reference sequence). DNA of the CDR3: TGTGCCAGCAGCTCCTTTCGGACAGGCTTCACTGAAGCTTTCTTT. It translates to CASSSFRTGFTEAFF.

This clonotype was seen ten or more times. V and J are TRBV6-1 and TRBJ1-1; D not certain. Deletions cut 5 bases from V and 1 base from J, with 2 bases between. The CDR3 is 11 amino acids. From germline, CDR1 is MNHNS and CDR2 SASEGT. The CDR3 protein is CASSWNTEAFF. The CDR3 DNA is TGTGCCAGCAGTTGGAACACTGAAGCTTTCTTT.

The gene calls are TRBV5-1 and TRBJ2-1; D remains ambiguous. Germline CDR1 reads SGHRS; CDR2 reads YFSETQ. This CDR3 is built from 11 residues. Trimming took off 0 bases at V and 11 bases at J, with 6 bases between the two ends. CDR3 region: CASSLGPKQFF. The CDR3 bases are TGCGCCAGCAGCTTGGGACCGAAGCAGTTCTTC. Full variable domain (outside the CDR3, taken from reference TRBV5-1 and TRBJ2-1): KAGVTQTPRYLIKTRGQQVTLSCSPISGHRSVSWYQQTPGQGLQFLFEYFSETQRNKGNFPGRFSGRQFSNSRSEMNVSTLELGDSALYLCASSLGPKQFFGPGTRLTVL.

The chain recombines TRBV9 with TRBJ2-3, with 12 bases fitting TRBD2. Germline CDR1 reads SGDLS; CDR2 reads YYNGEE. This CDR3 spans 18 amino acids. The ends lost 4 bases at V and 0 bases at J; junction bases unmatched: 9. The CDR3 DNA sequence: TGTGCCAGCAGCCCCGGACTAGCGGGGACCGTTAGCACAGATACGCAGTATTTT. It encodes CASSPGLAGTVSTDTQYF. The entire variable domain, with the rest obtained from reference TRBV9 and TRBJ2-3, is as follows: DSGVTQTPKHLITATGQRVTLRCSPRSGDLSVYWYQQSLDQGLQFLIQYYNGEERAKGNILERFSAQQFPDLHSELNLSSLELGDSALYFCASSPGLAGTVSTDTQYFGPGTRLTVL.

This chain connects TRBV5-6 to TRBJ1-2; 7 bases agree with TRBD1. CDR1 and CDR2 from the germline V gene are SGHDT and YYEEEE. Unmatched junction bases numbered 12, after V lost 4 bases and J lost 6 bases. The CDR3 has 15 amino acids. The CDR3 region is CASSVPTGSIDGYTF. The CDR3 DNA reads TGTGCCAGCAGCGTACCGACAGGGTCGATCGATGGCTACACCTTC.

The V gene is TRBV6-1, the J gene TRBJ1-5, with a possible D match to TRBD1 (5 bases). V lost 8 bases and J lost 9, with 29 bases in between. This CDR3 is built from 17 residues. The germline V gene encodes CDR1 MNHNS and CDR2 SASEGT. The CDR3 sequence: CASSMDGTGVRVRPQHF. The CDR3 nucleotides read TGTGCCAGCTCCATGGACGGGACGGGGGTTCGTGTTCGGCCCCAGCATTTT.

The chain is built from TRBV6-8 and TRBJ2-5; D gene uncertain. V was pared by 6 bases and J by 0 bases, with 11 bases between. Germline V gene sequence: CDR1 MNHGY, CDR2 SAAAGT. The CDR3 loop spans 14 amino acids. The chain's CDR3 is CASRSWRNQETQYF. CDR3 nucleotide sequence: TGTGCCAGCAGGTCTTGGCGGAACCAAGAGACCCAGTACTTC.

This clonotype was detected a few times. The chain carries TRBV5-8 and TRBJ2-7; the match to TRBD2 covers 7 bases. Losses at the gene ends were 4 bases for V and 2 bases for J; bases not matched to a gene: 15. Germline V gene sequence: CDR1 SGHTS, CDR2 YDEGEE. CDR3 size: 17 residues. The CDR3 DNA is TGTGCCAGCAGCCACCCCTCGATTTTAAGCGGGACCTACGAGCAGTACTTC. Residues: CASSHPSILSGTYEQYF.

The CDR3 DNA is TGTGCCAGCAGATGGGCAGGGCTCGGCTATGGCTACACCTTC. Translation gives CASRWAGLGYGYTF. This chain joins TRBV5-8 and TRBJ1-2, with a possible D match to TRBD1 (5 bases). Trimming pared 5 bases from V and 4 bases from J, leaving 15 bases between. The CDR3 covers 14 residues. CDR1 is SGHTS, CDR2 YDEGEE, per germline.

The DNA for the CDR3 is TGTGCCAGTACTCTGAGCGGGAGTCGCACAGATACGCAGTATTTT. Protein sequence: CASTLSGSRTDTQYF. The rearrangement joins TRBV19 to TRBJ2-3, with TRBD2 matching over 8 bases. The germline gives CDR1 LNHDA, CDR2 SQIVND (reference sequence). The length of the CDR3 is 15 residues. After removal of 7 bases from V and 1 base from J, the junction contained 7 bases not matched to a gene.

V is TRBV6-1 and J is TRBJ2-3; no firm D call. Trimming took 4 bases from V and 2 from J, leaving 13 bases between them. Germline CDR1 MNHNS, CDR2 SASEGT. This CDR3 has 15 amino acids. This CDR3 reads CASSGPLGLTDTQYF. DNA of the CDR3: TGTGCCAGCAGTGGTCCGTTAGGCCTCACAGATACGCAGTATTTT.

This clonotype has more than one count but fewer than ten. V usage is TRBV6-2 or TRBV6-3 and J usage is TRBJ2-7, with D unresolved. Trimming removed 7 bases from V and 1 base from J, with 17 bases in between. This CDR3 has 15 amino acids. Germline V gives CDR1 MNHEY, CDR2 SVGEGT. CDR3 sequence reads: CASTPRPDTSYEQYF. CDR3 coding DNA: TGTGCCAGCACCCCGCGCCCAGACACATCCTACGAGCAGTACTTC.

This sequence joins TRBV12-3 or TRBV12-4 and TRBJ2-1, with D hard to call. V was shortened by 6 bases and J by 0 bases, with 15 bases between the two germline ends. CDR3 length: 16 residues. CDR3 amino acids: CASRRLVVGSYNEQFF. CDR3 nucleotides: TGTGCCAGCAGAAGACTGGTGGTCGGCTCCTACAATGAGCAGTTCTTC.

This clonotype was detected only a few times. This chain connects TRBV27 to TRBJ2-7; D remains ambiguous. V was cut by 1 base and J by 6 bases, with 4 bases left in between. This CDR3 is built from 11 residues. CDR1 and CDR2 from the germline V gene are MNHEY and SMNVEV (reference sequence). As DNA, the CDR3 is TGTGCCAGCAGTTTATTACCCGAGCAGTACTTC. Encoded protein: CASSLLPEQYF.

This clonotype counts as medium-sized (0.01 to 0.1%). CDR3 sequence (DNA): TGTGCCAGCAGCCTGACATTACAAGAGACCCAGTACTTC. Protein: CASSLTLQETQYF. J is TRBJ2-5 and V is TRBV7-2; D is undetermined. Trimming left V 5 bases short and J 2 bases short, with 9 bases between. Germline CDR1 is SGHTA and CDR2 is FQGNSA. The CDR3 is 13 residues long.

V usage is TRBV6-2 or TRBV6-3 and J usage is TRBJ2-1; tentatively, D is TRBD2 (5 bases). Germline CDR1 reads MNHEY; CDR2 reads SVGEGT. V lost 0 bases, J lost 10 bases, and 22 bases lay in between. The CDR3 is 17 amino acids. This CDR3 reads CASSYSFMGTGMGEQFF. DNA for the CDR3: TGTGCCAGCAGTTACTCATTTATGGGAACGGGAATGGGGGAGCAGTTCTTC.

The chain employs TRBV12-3 or TRBV12-4 and TRBJ1-1; D is uncertain. V was trimmed by 4 bases and J by 4 bases, leaving 16 bases between them. The CDR3 consists of 15 residues. The chain's CDR3 is CASSSKTPRGTEAFF. CDR3 nucleotide sequence: TGTGCCAGCAGTTCGAAGACACCGCGGGGCACTGAAGCTTTCTTT.

In its sample, this clonotype was seen many times. The chain links TRBV7-2 to TRBJ2-1; D gene uncertain. Trimming removed 0 bases from V and 6 bases from J, with 12 bases in between. The germline V gene has CDR1 SGHTA and CDR2 FQGNSA. The CDR3 runs to 15 residues. CDR3 loop: CASSLASPVSNEQFF. CDR3 nucleotide sequence: TGTGCCAGCAGCTTAGCGTCGCCGGTTTCCAATGAGCAGTTCTTC.